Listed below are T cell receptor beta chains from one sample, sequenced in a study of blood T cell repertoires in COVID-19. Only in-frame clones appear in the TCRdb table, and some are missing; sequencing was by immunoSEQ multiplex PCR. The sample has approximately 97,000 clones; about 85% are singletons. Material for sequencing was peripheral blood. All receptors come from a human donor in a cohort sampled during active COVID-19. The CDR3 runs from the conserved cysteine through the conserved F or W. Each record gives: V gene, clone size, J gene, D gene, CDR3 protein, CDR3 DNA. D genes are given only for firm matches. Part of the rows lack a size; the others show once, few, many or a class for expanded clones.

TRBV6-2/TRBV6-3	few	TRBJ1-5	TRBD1	CASSYSGTGRPYSNQPQHF	TGTGCCAGCAGTTACTCCGGGACAGGGAGGCCATATAGCAATCAGCCCCAGCATTTT
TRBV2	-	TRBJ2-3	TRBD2	CASSGSGTYTDTQYF	TGTGCCAGCAGTGGTAGCGGGACTTACACAGATACGCAGTATTTT
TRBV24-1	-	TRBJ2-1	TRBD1	CATSRGSSYNEQFF	TGTGCCACCTCCAGGGGGAGCTCCTACAATGAGCAGTTCTTC
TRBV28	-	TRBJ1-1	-	CASSYPGVNTEAFF	TGTGCCAGCAGTTACCCCGGAGTGAACACTGAAGCTTTCTTT
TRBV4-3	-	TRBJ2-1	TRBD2	CASSQQKTGTSGRNEQFF	TGCGCCAGCAGCCAACAGAAAACCGGGACTAGCGGGAGGAATGAGCAGTTCTTC
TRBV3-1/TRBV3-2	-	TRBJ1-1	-	CASSYGGTTEAFF	TGTGCCAGCAGCTATGGGGGGACGACTGAAGCTTTCTTT
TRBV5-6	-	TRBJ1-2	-	CASSLQGNYGYTF	TGTGCCAGCAGCTTGCAGGGGAACTATGGCTACACCTTC
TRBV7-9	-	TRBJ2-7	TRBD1	CASSLRDRGPYEQYF	TGTGCCAGCAGCTTGAGGGACAGGGGACCCTACGAGCAGTACTTC
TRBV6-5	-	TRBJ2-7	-	CASSYGPWEAYEQYF	TGTGCCAGCAGTTACGGCCCTTGGGAGGCTTACGAGCAGTACTTC
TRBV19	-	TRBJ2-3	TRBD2	CASSIVYGGRAADTQYF	TGTGCCAGTAGTATAGTATATGGCGGGAGGGCCGCAGATACGCAGTATTTT
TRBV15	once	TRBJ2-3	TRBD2	CATSTAGGASDTQYF	TGTGCCACCAGCACGGCGGGGGGGGCCTCAGATACGCAGTATTTT
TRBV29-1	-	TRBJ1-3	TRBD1	CSAGLTGGPSVYF	TGCAGCGCCGGGCTGACAGGGGGCCCTTCCGTTTATTTT
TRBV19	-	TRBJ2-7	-	CASSIRAGAQGEQYF	TGTGCCAGTAGTATTCGGGCAGGCGCGCAGGGCGAGCAGTACTTC
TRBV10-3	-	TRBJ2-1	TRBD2	CAIWTSGGIKDEQFF	TGTGCCATCTGGACTAGCGGGGGTATTAAGGATGAGCAGTTCTTC
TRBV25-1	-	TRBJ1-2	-	CASSAPKEDRPNYGYTF	TGTGCCAGCAGTGCTCCTAAGGAGGACCGCCCCAACTATGGCTACACCTTC
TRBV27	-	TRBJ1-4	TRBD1	CASMDRANEKLFF	TGTGCCAGCATGGACAGGGCTAATGAAAAACTGTTTTTT
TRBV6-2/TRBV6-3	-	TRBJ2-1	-	CASSYSVDNYNEQFF	TGTGCCAGCAGTTACTCGGTGGACAACTACAATGAGCAGTTCTTC
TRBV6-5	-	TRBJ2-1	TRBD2	CASSTPAGGYNEQFF	TGTGCCAGCAGTACCCCGGCGGGAGGATACAATGAGCAGTTCTTC
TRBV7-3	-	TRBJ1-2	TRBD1	CASSFGDRASGYTF	TGTGCCAGCAGTTTTGGCGACAGGGCGTCTGGCTACACCTTC
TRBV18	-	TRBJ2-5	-	CASSPPLRNSQETQYF	TGTGCCAGCTCACCACCGTTGAGGAACTCTCAAGAGACCCAGTACTTC
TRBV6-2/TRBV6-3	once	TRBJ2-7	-	CASSLRIGYEQYF	TGTGCCAGCAGTCTCCGGATCGGGTACGAGCAGTACTTC
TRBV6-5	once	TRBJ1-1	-	CASSPIQTANTEAFF	TGTGCCAGCAGCCCGATTCAGACAGCCAACACTGAAGCTTTCTTT
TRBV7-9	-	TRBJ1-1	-	CASSFQENTEAFF	TGTGCCAGCAGCTTTCAGGAAAACACTGAAGCTTTCTTT
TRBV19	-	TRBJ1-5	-	CASSIVRNQPQHF	TGTGCCAGTAGTATAGTGAGAAATCAGCCCCAGCATTTT
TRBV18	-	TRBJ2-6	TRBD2	CASSLQRAGLLSGANVLTF	TGTGCCAGCTCACTCCAAAGAGCGGGGCTACTCTCTGGGGCCAACGTCCTGACTTTC
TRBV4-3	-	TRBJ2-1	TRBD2	CASSRDWTSGRRRRNEQFF	TGCGCCAGCAGCCGAGATTGGACTAGCGGGAGACGGCGGCGCAATGAGCAGTTCTTC
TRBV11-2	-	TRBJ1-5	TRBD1	CASSSQTGENQPQHF	TGTGCCAGCAGCTCACAGACAGGGGAAAATCAGCCCCAGCATTTT
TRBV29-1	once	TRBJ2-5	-	CSVEDPQGLQETQYF	TGCAGCGTTGAAGATCCCCAGGGTTTGCAGGAGACCCAGTACTTC
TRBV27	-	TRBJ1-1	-	CASSFGSGTEAFF	TGTGCCAGCAGTTTTGGGAGCGGCACTGAAGCTTTCTTT
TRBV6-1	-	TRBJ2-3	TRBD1	CASSEWGQRSTDTQYF	TGTGCCAGCAGTGAGTGGGGACAGAGATCGACAGATACGCAGTATTTT
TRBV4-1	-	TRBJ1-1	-	CASSQDHRVDRQNTEAFF	TGCGCCAGCAGCCAAGATCATCGGGTCGACAGGCAGAACACTGAAGCTTTCTTT
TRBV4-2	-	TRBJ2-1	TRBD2	CASSQVLATHNEQFF	TGTGCCAGCAGCCAAGTACTAGCGACACACAATGAGCAGTTCTTC
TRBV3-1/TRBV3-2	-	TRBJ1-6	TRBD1	CASSPDRDSSPLHF	TGTGCCAGCAGCCCTGACAGGGACTCGTCACCCCTCCACTTT
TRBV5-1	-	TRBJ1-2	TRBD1	CASSAGQGAVGPNYGYTF	TGCGCCAGCAGCGCTGGACAGGGGGCGGTCGGACCTAACTATGGCTACACCTTC
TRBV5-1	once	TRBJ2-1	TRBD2	CASSLEGTNNNEQFF	TGCGCCAGCAGCTTGGAGGGGACTAACAACAATGAGCAGTTCTTC
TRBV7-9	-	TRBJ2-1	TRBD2	CASSFRTSPNNEQFF	TGTGCCAGCAGCTTCCGGACTAGCCCCAACAATGAGCAGTTCTTC
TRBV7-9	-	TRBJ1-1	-	CASSPLSTEAFF	TGTGCCAGCAGCCCGTTGAGCACTGAAGCTTTCTTT
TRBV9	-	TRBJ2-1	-	CASSIQGPYNEQFF	TGTGCCAGCAGCATACAGGGACCCTACAATGAGCAGTTCTTC
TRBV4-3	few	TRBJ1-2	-	CASSQDISGTSGYGYTF	TGCGCCAGCAGCCAAGATATATCCGGGACTAGCGGCTATGGCTACACCTTC
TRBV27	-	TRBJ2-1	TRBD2	CASSHGTSYEQFF	TGTGCCAGCAGCCATGGGACTAGCTATGAGCAGTTCTTC
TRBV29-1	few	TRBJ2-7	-	CSANGQLTPATSEQYF	TGCAGCGCTAACGGACAGCTCACCCCGGCCACCTCCGAGCAGTACTTC
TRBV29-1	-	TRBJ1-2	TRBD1	CSVARAGGAYGYTF	TGCAGCGTTGCCAGGGCAGGGGGCGCCTATGGCTACACCTTC
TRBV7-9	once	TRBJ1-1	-	CASSLAPDRAGTEAFF	TGTGCCAGCAGCTTAGCGCCGGACAGAGCTGGCACTGAAGCTTTCTTT
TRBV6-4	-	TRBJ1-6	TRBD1	CASSYRGSGNSPLHF	TGTGCCAGCAGCTACAGGGGTTCCGGGAATTCACCCCTCCACTTT
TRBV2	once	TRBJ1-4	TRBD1	CASRTGVSEKLFF	TGTGCCAGCAGGACAGGGGTCAGTGAAAAACTGTTTTTT
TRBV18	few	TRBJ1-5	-	CASSPWGDLDQPQHF	TGTGCCAGCTCACCATGGGGGGATCTCGATCAGCCCCAGCATTTT
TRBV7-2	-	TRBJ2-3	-	CASSFRRDTQYF	TGTGCCAGCAGCTTCCGGCGGGATACGCAGTATTTT
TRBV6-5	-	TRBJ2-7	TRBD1	CASSYVQGASYEQYF	TGTGCCAGCAGTTACGTACAGGGGGCCTCCTACGAGCAGTACTTC
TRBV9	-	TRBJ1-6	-	CASSVAPEGVGPSPLHF	TGTGCCAGCAGCGTAGCCCCGGAGGGAGTAGGACCTTCACCCCTCCACTTT
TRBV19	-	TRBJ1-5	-	CASATGLTSNQPQHF	TGTGCCAGTGCCACAGGGCTCACTAGCAATCAGCCCCAGCATTTT